One TCR beta chain is described in this entry. Per the study methods: Cell counts per sample came from amplifying reference gene primers. Here immunoSEQ multiplex PCR was the method, and the copy in TCRdb shows in-frame clones only, minus some. That table furnishes V, J and clone size, whereas the DNA furnished D and trimming. The repertoire holds approximately 150,000 clones, about 86% seen once, with over 8% in the top ten. V lost 0 bases and J lost 5, with 8 bases in between. This CDR3 has 13 amino acids. Germline assignment: CDR1 SGHRS and CDR2 YFSETQ. This specimen belongs to a study of blood T cell repertoires in COVID-19. Study overall: The samples span acute and convalescent COVID-19 from the United States, Italy and Spain. The cDNA or gDNA used as material had been derived from T cells, B-cell-depleted T cells, or PBMCs.

Sequencing input: peripheral blood. The chain joins TRBV5-1 to TRBJ2-5; a weak D match, TRBD2 (6 bases). The source of this sequence is a woman aged 55-70 years with acute or convalescent COVID-19. This CDR3 reads CASSLGLVETQYF. DNA of the CDR3: TGCGCCAGCAGCTTGGGACTAGTTGAGACCCAGTACTTC.